This T cell receptor beta chain was recorded in a study of cytomegalovirus exposure and HLA in healthy donors (TCRdb year 2017). In the study overall: According to an earlier analysis of around 600 of the donors, some 180 million T cells yielded over 100 million unique TCR beta sequences and 250 to 350 Gb of sequence data. An early release covering about 600 HLA-typed donors comprised approximately 290 gigabases of sequencing data and approximately 85 million unique TCR sequences. Among the roughly 400 genotyped donors, approximately 77% belonged to the genetic ancestry cluster associated with self-reported Caucasian donors. The study aimed to test whether cataloging public T cell receptors could reveal signatures of past pathogen exposure. The study used immunosequencing to profile the T cell repertoires of 600 to 850 subjects and linked those repertoires to cytomegalovirus serostatus. In addition to the first cohort of hundreds of subjects, a separate validation cohort of 130 or so different subjects was used. The study combined high-throughput TCR immunosequencing, statistical association of individual TCRs with disease status, and machine learning to predict cytomegalovirus infection status. A later analysis re-examined previously published TCR beta repertoires from 610 or so donors and added high-resolution HLA genotyping to investigate patterns of TCR occurrence. In the later analysis, no new phenotypic data were used to find candidate immune exposures; instead, reliance was placed on TCR beta sequences and their occurrence across donors. In an earlier analysis of 587 of the donors, high-throughput TCR beta sequencing was used to judge whether each TCR beta V gene segment behaved as functional or pseudogenic. Alongside the repertoire data, information on donor age, sex, ethnicity and CMV serostatus was compiled. In a later genetic analysis, genome-wide SNP genotypes for about three fifths of the 666 donors were used, and that subset was treated as a discovery cohort. Every repertoire in the discovery cohort had been generated on one and the same sequencing platform. HLA typing included class I and class II loci at four-digit resolution. Typing coverage varied by locus: roughly 629-640 donors for A, B, C, DRB1 and DQB1; roughly 500 for DQA1; more than 600 for DPA1; 450 to 480 for DPB1. About 5 DR-DQ haplotypes were handled as single units for association and clustering, since linkage in the cohort was strong. Among about 410 genotyped donors of the cohort, an average of around 220,000 unique TCR beta nucleotide sequences was sequenced per donor, of which about 18% were non-productive. Study-wide findings and limitations: Only TCR beta chains were sequenced in this cohort, and the absence of alpha or paired-chain data limited detectable features. In a later genetic analysis, a missense DCLRE1C variant was associated with V-gene and J-gene trimming of TCR beta chains, and the association was replicated in an independent cohort. Cytomegalovirus status was reported to be diagnosed by the classifier with high specificity and sensitivity in both the original and validation cohorts. In vitro tests confirmed that a few of the cytomegalovirus-associated TCR beta chains recognize cytomegalovirus antigens. In a later analysis, most CMV-associated TCR beta chains were found to appear HLA-restricted, with HLA associations seemingly driven largely by CMV exposure. Correlated functional status among segregating V segments might reflect linkage disequilibrium, but an unknown experimental factor could not be ruled out. According to the authors, the approach could potentially be generalized to other disease states and immunological phenotypes. Roughly uniform sequencing depth across donors was assumed in presence/absence analyses, although this assumption may not hold. In an earlier analysis of around 600 of the donors, most TCR beta V segments appeared in productive rearrangements about 90% or about 30% of the time, broadly matching IMGT annotations. Because counts were too low, about 17 rarely observed V segments, including chromosome 9 orphons, were excluded from the earlier analysis of some 540 of the donors. HLA typing was unavailable for some donors at each locus, so association tests used only the typed subset. A cluster of highly shared sequence variants was judged likely to be a technical artifact of the sequencing pipeline. According to a later genetic analysis, donors in an Asian-associated ancestry cluster had fewer N-insertions in productive TCRs than the roughly 670-donor mean. A later analysis associated roughly 17,000 TCR beta sequences with specific HLA alleles at a false discovery rate of 0.05. A total of 150 to 200 TCR beta chains were listed by the study as associated with cytomegalovirus. The only immune exposure information available for the cohort was CMV serostatus. Several of the top co-occurrence clusters appeared to be linked to parvovirus B19, influenza, CMV and Epstein-Barr virus, according to a later analysis. A further reported finding was that TCR beta sequences accurately predicted the HLA-A and HLA-B alleles for most subjects in the first cohort. Compared with equally common non-associated chains, HLA-associated TCR beta chains in a later analysis were more clonally expanded and had lower generation probabilities. Across donors, most TCR sequences were observed very rarely, whereas some public TCRs were present in many individuals. Assigning TCR associations to individual alleles was difficult when HLA alleles, especially DR and DQ, strongly co-occurred. A later analysis found that TCR association rates varied across HLA loci, with DRB1 alleles showing the most associated TCRs and HLA-C alleles the fewest.

This clone was seen only a few times. Its antigen target is currently unknown. Base qualities are not at hand, and no much larger clone is one base apart. The cohort was made up of 500 to 800 healthy bone marrow donors. At the time of sampling, every cohort member was nominally healthy, though immune exposures that went unrecorded were likely present. The donor tested CMV seronegative, placing the donor among the 352 seronegative members of the cohort. Every donor gave a peripheral blood sample, and the peripheral blood mononuclear cells from that sample were used for TCR beta sequencing. Genomic DNA was extracted from the blood cell samples with the Qiagen DNeasy Blood Extraction Kit. The method was the immunoSEQ multiplex PCR assay. For the multiplex PCR, a mixture combining 60 forward primers for TCR Vbeta segments and 13 reverse primers for TCR Jbeta segments was used. Amplification of the CDR3 region of rearranged TCR beta genes was performed with a multiplex PCR assay on genomic DNA. The amplified TCR beta libraries were sequenced on the Illumina HiSeq System as 87-base-pair reads. The study's processing was this. In a later analysis, some 80 million unique TCR beta chains were counted across the approximately 640 repertoires, and approximately 11 million of these chains were shared by at least two donors. To remove PCR and sequencing errors, raw reads were error-corrected and collapsed into unique sequences using a nearest-neighbor algorithm that merged closely related sequences. To assign V, D and J gene segments, CDR3 sequences were aligned to IMGT reference sequences. For a sequence to be retained, a match of at least six nucleotides to both a V gene segment and a J gene segment was required. Rearrangements were called productive when the CDR3 lacked stop codons and stayed in frame with V and J; all others were non-productive. CDR3 was defined by IMGT convention, running from the second conserved V-encoded cysteine to the conserved J-encoded phenylalanine. The earlier analysis of 500 to 650 of the donors excluded any sequence lacking an unambiguous match to a single V gene segment. In an earlier analysis of 450 to 750 of the donors, a V segment was called functional when productive rearrangements were above 56.7%, and segregating when the standard deviation between donors exceeded 5%. To diagnose cytomegalovirus status from the catalog of TCR beta chain sequences, a statistical classification framework was built. In a later analysis, V and J genes were assigned by comparing TCR nucleotide sequences against IMGT/GENE-DB human TR gene sequences. The TCRdist pipeline was used in a later analysis to assign CDR3 sequences and most-parsimonious VDJ recombination scenarios. In a later analysis, each TCR beta chain was defined by its CDR3 amino acid sequence together with its V-gene family, and reads without a unique V-gene family were excluded. A later analysis removed 592 highly shared, low-generation-probability nucleotide sequences to deal with suspected cross-contamination and a sequencing artifact. In a later analysis, a clonal expansion index for each public chain was calculated from normalized within-repertoire ranks of inferred template counts. Generation probabilities in a later analysis came from a VDJ recombination model fitted to out-of-frame rearrangements, and those results were checked against IGoR. A later analysis scored TCR-TCR, TCR-HLA and TCR-CMV co-occurrence with hypergeometric tests, applying a repertoire-size bias correction to TCR pairs. In a later analysis, false discovery rates were estimated by permuting HLA or CMV assignments 20 times. In a later analysis, co-occurring TCRs were grouped using DBSCAN, and TCRdist sequence similarity was added for clustering within HLA-allele-positive subsets. Repertoires with fewer than 30,000 or more than 120,000 public chains, plus five repertoires with anomalous nucleotide sharing, were excluded from co-occurrence clustering. This is the immuneACCESS table as TCRdb keeps it, with only in-frame sequences that have V and J called. A part of the clones is gone; compared with another copy, unresolved V genes explain less than half, and the rest is unexplained. V, J and clone size are taken as reported in that table, and D and trimming were inferred from the DNA itself. The sample table contains around 160,000 clones; only one count was recorded for approximately 88% of them. Together, the top ten hold around 1.6% of the sample.

This clonotype was sampled from a woman aged 18-30 years in good health and CMV-seronegative. Material: PBMCs.

Here the CDR3 is given as CASSLHASGGPGNEQFF. The DNA sequence follows: TGTGCCAGCAGTTTGCATGCTAGCGGGGGACCAGGGAATGAGCAGTTCTTC. Rearrangement joined TRBV6-4 to TRBJ2-1, and TRBD2 matches 10 of the central bases. Its CDR3 holds 17 amino acids, cysteine through phenylalanine. The read is trimmed to its CDR3 DNA, 51 bases read in frame from base 1. The germline V gene sets CDR1 to MRHNA and CDR2 to SNTAGT. Relative to germline, V is missing 5 bases and J is missing 7 bases, with 14 bases of the junction outside any gene match.